What follows describes a single T cell receptor (beta chain). Per the original data handling: Quantification of nucleated cells was approximated via reference gene primer amplification. Produced via immunoSEQ multiplex PCR; TCRdb's table is partial and in-frame only. V, J and clone size are those of that table, while D and trimming were read from the DNA. The repertoire consists of around 40,000 clones, with around 92% occurring once and the leading ten covering 12%. CDR1 is SGHTA and CDR2 is FQGNSA in the germline V gene. V shed 5 bases and J 2 bases; nucleotides not matched to a gene: 7. CDR3 length: 15 residues. The data originate from a study of blood T cell repertoires in COVID-19. Study information: Sources were T cells, B-cell-depleted T cells, or PBMCs; the material itself was cDNA or gDNA.

The material sequenced was peripheral blood. The chain employs TRBV7-2 and TRBJ1-2; the match to TRBD1 covers 8 bases. The sequence was collected from a human donor in a cohort sampled during active COVID-19. The CDR3 loop is CASSRGTGGNYGYTF. The CDR3 DNA follows: TGTGCCAGCAGCCGCGGGACAGGAGGAAACTATGGCTACACCTTC.